Included here is one TCR beta chain sequence, with context. Investigators spread the genomic DNA of each subset evenly over several immunoSEQ plates. In the study's own analysis: Junction-only immunoSEQ data arrived without quality scores, meaning filtering differed. Using immunoSEQ multiplex PCR, the repertoire was profiled, and TCRdb retains in-frame clones only, with some absent. V, J and clone size reflect that table, while D and trimming were determined from the DNA. This table has some 1.4 million clones, 96% appearing once. The data were obtained in a study of shared clonotypes between healthy human individuals. The V and J ends lost 7 bases and 5 bases respectively, with 18 bases between them. CDR1 and CDR2 (germline): SNHLY, FYNNEI. There are 14 residues in the CDR3.

The chain joins TRBV2 to TRBJ2-7; D is undetermined. This TCR was recovered from a man aged 25-45 years in good health. Sequenced input: naive CD4+ T cells sorted from blood. Subset specified: CD45RA+ positively selected. CDR3 region: CASTKNLGSHEQYF. The CDR3, as DNA: TGTGCCAGCACCAAAAATCTAGGTTCCCACGAGCAGTACTTC.